These 32 T cell receptor beta chains were sequenced from one sample in a study of beta chain features in type 1 diabetes. What was sequenced were expressed TCRB transcripts, since all of the isolated RNA had been reverse transcribed. Data came from immunoSEQ multiplex PCR; TCRdb stores just in-frame clones and leaves some out. Of around 200,000 clones detected, more than 10% appear once; the ten largest clones hold roughly 0.56%. The material sequenced was central memory CD4+ T cells from blood. The receptors shown here come from a woman under 30 in good health.

V is TRBV18 and J is TRBJ2-5, with D possibly matching TRBD1 (6 bases). V lost 10 bases to trimming and J lost 3 bases, with 15 bases between them. This CDR3 region has 13 residues. Looked up from germline, CDR1 is KGHSH and CDR2 is LQKENI. The CDR3 nucleotides are TGTGCCACCAATTCACAGGGAAAAGAGACCCAGTACTTC. It specifies CATNSQGKETQYF.

This clone appeared a single time. The chain links TRBV28 to TRBJ1-2, with D possibly TRBD1 on 6 matching bases. The CDR3 loop spans 14 amino acids. CDR1 and CDR2 from the germline V gene are MDHEN and SYDVKM. Trimming shortened V by 5 bases and J by 8 bases, and 18 bases separated the two germline ends. The CDR3 DNA reads TGTGCCAGCAGTAGACCGGGACAACAGCAAGGCTACACCTTC. It translates to CASSRPGQQQGYTF.

The chain is built from TRBV27 and TRBJ1-5; the D gene is possibly TRBD1 (6 bases). Germline lookup yields CDR1 MNHEY and CDR2 SMNVEV (reference sequence). This CDR3 comprises 14 residues. The V end was cut by 6 bases, the J end by 6 bases, with 15 bases between. DNA of the CDR3: TGTGCCAGCAGGCGTCAGGGGCTGGGTCAGCCCCAGCATTTT. Translation gives CASRRQGLGQPQHF.

This clone has more than one count but fewer than ten. The genes are TRBV28 and TRBJ2-7; TRBD2 matches 10 bases. With V trimmed by 1 base and J by 3 bases, 3 bases remained unmatched. The length of the CDR3 is 15 residues. Germline-derived CDR1 and CDR2 are MDHEN and SYDVKM. In DNA, the CDR3 is TGTGCCAGCAGTTTATCTAGCGGGAGTTTCTACGAGCAGTACTTC. Amino acids: CASSLSSGSFYEQYF.

The sample holds a few counts of this clone. This sequence joins TRBV28 and TRBJ2-1; 8 bases line up with TRBD2. Trimming cost V 5 bases and J 4 bases; bases outside gene matches: 10. Germline assignment: CDR1 MDHEN and CDR2 SYDVKM. The CDR3 covers 16 residues. The CDR3 coding sequence is TGTGCCAGCAGTGCCGCCTTAGCGGGGCGTTACAATGAGCAGTTCTTC. Encoded protein: CASSAALAGRYNEQFF.

The V call is TRBV7-8, the J call TRBJ2-7; D uncertain. CDR1 is SGHVS and CDR2 is FQNEAQ in the germline V gene. This CDR3 contains 15 residues. The germline V and J ends were trimmed by 1 base and 2 bases, with 12 bases remaining between them. CDR3 protein: CASSLVRVAAYEQYF. CDR3 DNA sequence: TGTGCCAGCAGCTTAGTTCGGGTCGCTGCCTACGAGCAGTACTTC.

Notes on this clone: Other DNA sequences of this sample code for an identical CDR3. The chain joins TRBV28 to TRBJ1-2, with a tentative D call TRBD1 (6 bases). V lost 6 bases and J 4 bases, leaving 12 bases between the germline ends. Germline V lookup: CDR1 MDHEN, CDR2 SYDVKM. This CDR3 is 13 amino acids long. This CDR3 is CASSRTGFYGYTF. The CDR3 bases are TGTGCCAGCAGCAGAACAGGGTTCTATGGCTACACCTTC.

The gene calls are TRBV5-4 and TRBJ1-2; D is perhaps TRBD1 (5 bases). Per the germline V gene, CDR1 is SGHNT and CDR2 is YYREEE (reference sequence). The CDR3 totals 14 residues. Trimming stripped 0 bases from V and 7 bases from J, with 13 bases between. In DNA, the CDR3 is TGTGCCAGCAGCTTGGCAGGGATATTCTCTGGCTACACCTTC. The encoded protein is CASSLAGIFSGYTF.

This clone was seen only a few times. The chain has TRBV29-1 and TRBJ2-1; TRBD2 agrees at 9 bases. With 7 bases clipped from V and 7 bases from J, the junction kept 8 bases outside the gene matches. There are 13 residues in the CDR3. From germline, CDR1 is SQVTM and CDR2 ANQGSEA. CDR3 DNA sequence: TGCAGCGCGACTAGCGGAGCCAGAAATGAGCAGTTCTTC. This encodes CSATSGARNEQFF.

The chain uses TRBV16 and TRBJ2-7, with 7 bases matching TRBD1. The CDR3 is 15 residues long. Germline V CDR1 and CDR2: KGHSY, FQNENV. V lost 0 bases and J lost 3; bases outside the gene matches: 5. The CDR3 sequence is CASSQSGTADYEQYF. The DNA for the CDR3 is TGTGCCAGCAGCCAATCGGGGACAGCTGACTACGAGCAGTACTTC.

This clone has a handful of counts. This chain joins TRBV2 and TRBJ1-4; TRBD1 agrees at 7 bases. CDR1 is SNHLY, CDR2 FYNNEI, per germline. The length of the CDR3 is 14 residues. Trimming took 5 bases from V and 5 from J; bases not matched to a gene: 5. The CDR3 region is CASSLDRRNEKLFF. CDR3 nucleotide sequence: TGTGCCAGCAGTTTGGACAGGCGCAATGAAAAACTGTTTTTT.

This clone was counted only a few times. This chain connects TRBV28 to TRBJ1-5; TRBD1 aligns across 7 bases. CDR3 length equals 15 residues. J lost 0 bases, V lost 6 bases, and 5 bases had no gene match. Germline V gives CDR1 MDHEN, CDR2 SYDVKM. CDR3 residues: CASSLTGDSNQPQHF. Here the CDR3 DNA reads TGTGCCAGCAGCTTAACAGGGGATAGCAATCAGCCCCAGCATTTT. The full variable domain, in which reference TRBV28 and TRBJ1-5 provide the parts outside the CDR3, is DVKVTQSSRYLVKRTGEKVFLECVQDMDHENMFWYRQDPGLGLRLIYFSYDVKMKEKGDIPEGYSVSREKKERFSLILESASTNQTSMYLCASSLTGDSNQPQHFGDGTRLSIL.

This clone has a handful of counts. V usage is TRBV5-1 and J usage is TRBJ2-3; 9 nucleotides agree with TRBD2. Trimming removed 4 bases from V and 5 bases from J; junction bases left unmatched: 8. The germline CDR1 and CDR2 sequences are SGHRS and YFSETQ. The CDR3 loop spans 15 amino acids. The CDR3 DNA reads as TGCGCCAGCAGCCTTGCGGGAGGGCCGGTAGATACGCAGTATTTT. Translation gives CASSLAGGPVDTQYF.

This clone was seen a handful of times. V and J are TRBV1 and TRBJ1-1; TRBD1 is taken as the D call from the table, unchecked against the DNA. TRBV1 is an annotated pseudogene. CDR3 length: 15 amino acids. The CDR3 here is CTSSQGGQNNTEAFF. For the CDR3, the DNA is TGCACCAGCAGCCAAGGTGGACAGAACAACACTGAAGCTTTCTTT.

The chain employs TRBV18 and TRBJ2-7; a weak D match, TRBD1 (5 bases). The length of the CDR3 is 13 residues. CDR1 KGHSH and CDR2 LQKENI come from the germline V gene. V was trimmed by 3 bases and J by 5 bases, leaving 11 bases between them. The CDR3 reads CASSPASGHEQYF. CDR3 DNA: TGTGCCAGCTCACCGGCATCAGGGCACGAGCAGTACTTC.

This clone was counted only a few times. V and J are TRBV7-2 and TRBJ2-1, with D maybe TRBD1 (6 bases). The CDR3 spans 12 residues. Per the germline V gene, CDR1 is SGHTA and CDR2 is FQGNSA. Trimming left V 8 bases short and J 9 bases short, with 14 bases between. The CDR3 spells CASSVLGGEQFF. The CDR3 coding sequence is TGTGCCAGCTCGGTCTTAGGGGGTGAGCAGTTCTTC.

V is TRBV6-6 and J is TRBJ2-7; TRBD1 matches at 9 bases. CDR1 MNHNY and CDR2 SVGAGI come from the germline V gene (reference sequence). The ends lost 5 bases at V and 5 bases at J; junction bases unmatched: 4. There are 13 residues in the CDR3. The CDR3 spells CASSATGGDEQYF. In DNA form, the CDR3 reads TGTGCCAGCAGTGCCACAGGGGGCGACGAGCAGTACTTC.

The V gene is TRBV19, the J gene TRBJ1-4, with TRBD1 identical over 7 bases. The CDR3 extends over 14 amino acids. Germline V gene lookup returns CDR1 LNHDA and CDR2 SQIVND (reference sequence). V gave up 5 bases and J gave up 5 bases; unmatched junction bases: 5. This CDR3 reads CASSHGTANEKLFF. CDR3 bases: TGTGCCAGTAGTCACGGGACAGCAAATGAAAAACTGTTTTTT.

This clone was counted between two and nine times. The chain couples TRBV7-2 to TRBJ1-5, with a weak D call TRBD1 (5 bases). The CDR3 length is 15 residues. The germline V gene encodes CDR1 SGHTA and CDR2 FQGNSA. Trimming took 5 bases from V and 5 from J, leaving 16 bases between them. CDR3 loop: CASSLGPGDHQPQHF. The CDR3 DNA reads TGTGCCAGCAGCCTTGGGCCGGGGGACCATCAGCCCCAGCATTTT.

This clone was recorded a few times. V and J are TRBV28 and TRBJ2-1, with D possibly matching TRBD2 (6 bases). The CDR3 consists of 14 residues. Between the trimmed V and J ends, which lost 4 bases and 6 bases, there was a span of 13 bases. Germline CDR1 MDHEN, CDR2 SYDVKM. The CDR3 region has the DNA TGTGCCAGCAGTTGGCGGGATAGGGTCAATGAGCAGTTCTTC. Amino acids: CASSWRDRVNEQFF.

This clone was seen more than once but under ten times. The chain links TRBV5-1 to TRBJ2-1, with 9 bases identical to TRBD2. Germline lookup yields CDR1 SGHRS and CDR2 YFSETQ. V lost 2 bases, J lost 3 bases, and 15 bases stayed unmatched. CDR3 length: 19 residues. DNA of the CDR3: TGCGCCAGCAGCTTAATCGAAGGAGCTAGCGGGGACTTCTACAATGAGCAGTTCTTC. It yields the protein CASSLIEGASGDFYNEQFF.

The chain combines TRBV30 with TRBJ2-3, with TRBD2 identical over 11 bases. The germline gives CDR1 GTSNPN, CDR2 SVGIG (reference sequence). The CDR3 has 17 amino acids. Unmatched junction bases numbered 8, after V lost 2 bases and J lost 1 base. CDR3 coding DNA: TGTGCCTGGAGTCGATCTAGCGGGAGGCGGGGCACAGATACGCAGTATTTT. Translated: CAWSRSSGRRGTDTQYF.

This clone was observed a handful of times. J is TRBJ2-5 and V is TRBV28; 11 bases agree with TRBD2. Trimming removed 6 bases from V and 2 bases from J; junction bases left unmatched: 2. This CDR3 region has 14 residues. The V gene's germline CDR1 is MDHEN and CDR2 SYDVKM. This chain's CDR3 is CASRIAGGQETQYF. As DNA, the CDR3 is TGTGCCAGCAGAATAGCGGGAGGGCAAGAGACCCAGTACTTC.

This clone occurred a few times. V and J are TRBV28 and TRBJ2-5; 7 nucleotides align to TRBD2. Per the germline V gene, CDR1 is MDHEN and CDR2 is SYDVKM. V was clipped by 5 bases and J by 2 bases; unmatched bases: 5. CDR3 length: 14 residues. CDR3 nucleotide sequence: TGTGCCAGCAGTCCACCTAGCGGTCAAGAGACCCAGTACTTC. Residues: CASSPPSGQETQYF.

For this clone: Different DNA sequences within this sample yield the same CDR3. The chain uses TRBV5-1 and TRBJ1-5; possible D gene TRBD1, 5 bases. The germline V gene has CDR1 SGHRS and CDR2 YFSETQ. CDR3 length: 14 residues. The V end was cut by 2 bases, the J end by 7 bases, with 13 bases between. The CDR3, as DNA: TGCGCCAGCAGCTTCGGAGGGGCGGACCAGCCCCAGCATTTT. It translates to CASSFGGADQPQHF.

The chain recombines TRBV28 with TRBJ1-2, with D perhaps TRBD1 (5 bases). Germline CDR1 is MDHEN and CDR2 is SYDVKM. CDR3 size: 12 residues. V was cut by 8 bases and J by 8 bases, with 15 bases left in between. The CDR3 sequence is CASGAGGYGYTF. The CDR3 nucleotides read TGTGCCAGCGGGGCGGGGGGATACGGCTACACCTTC.

This clone appeared a few times. V usage is TRBV19 and J usage is TRBJ2-1; a weak D match, TRBD1 (6 bases). V lost 7 bases and J lost 4, with 14 bases in between. Germline-derived CDR1 and CDR2 are LNHDA and SQIVND (reference sequence). The CDR3 has 14 residues. CDR3 coding DNA: TGTGCCAGTAAGAAGGGGGTAGAATACAATGAGCAGTTCTTC. Residues: CASKKGVEYNEQFF.

This rearrangement joins TRBV6-1 to TRBJ2-7, with TRBD1 identical over 10 bases. Germline CDR1 is MNHNS and CDR2 is SASEGT. The CDR3 covers 16 residues. The J segment lost 5 bases and the V segment lost 3 bases, leaving 10 bases of the junction unmatched. CDR3 in amino acids: CASSEGAGTGEHEQYF. DNA for the CDR3: TGTGCCAGCAGTGAGGGGGCGGGGACAGGGGAACACGAGCAGTACTTC.

This sequence joins TRBV30 and TRBJ2-5, with D unresolved. The CDR3 covers 12 residues. Between the trimmed V and J ends, which lost 1 base and 5 bases, there was a span of 8 bases. CDR1 GTSNPN and CDR2 SVGIG come from the germline V gene (reference sequence). CDR3 DNA: TGTGCCTGGAGTGCAGCGAAGGAGACCCAGTACTTC. Its translation: CAWSAAKETQYF.

This clone was seen more than once but under ten times. The CDR3 here is CASSPNTGELFF. CDR3 DNA sequence: TGTGCCAGCAGCCCTAACACCGGGGAGCTGTTTTTT. The rearrangement links TRBV11-3 to TRBJ2-2; D not certain. V was pared by 5 bases and J by 2 bases, with 3 bases between. Germline CDR1 is SGHNT and CDR2 is YENEEA. The CDR3 is 12 residues long.

This clone appeared once. The chain combines TRBV25-1 with TRBJ1-5; 7 positions agree with TRBD1. This CDR3 region has 16 residues. Germline trimming cut 2 bases from V and 1 base from J; bases unmatched to any gene: 5. The germline gives CDR1 MGHDK, CDR2 SYGVNS. In DNA form, the CDR3 reads TGTGCCAGCAGTGAAGACAGGGTGAAAAGCAATCAGCCCCAGCATTTT. Its translation is CASSEDRVKSNQPQHF.

In this sample, this clone turned up a few times. The V and J genes are TRBV30 and TRBJ1-2; D possibly corresponds to TRBD1 (5 bases). The CDR3 length is 13 residues. Trimming left V 5 bases short and J 7 bases short, with 17 bases between. Germline loops: CDR1 GTSNPN, CDR2 SVGIG (reference sequence). The CDR3, as DNA: TGTGCCTGGTGGACCAGGGATAGGGTTGGCTACACCTTC. It translates to CAWWTRDRVGYTF.